This TCR beta chain derives from a study of blood T cell repertoires in COVID-19. In the study overall: Material from acute and convalescent COVID-19 was sourced from the United States, Italy and Spain. In each case, the material was cDNA or gDNA derived from T cells, B-cell-depleted T cells, or PBMCs.

Original handling: Nucleated cell number was recorded as an estimate derived from reference gene primer amplification. Measured with immunoSEQ multiplex PCR; TCRdb has only the in-frame clones, and not every one. Clonal size and the V and J genes are those of that table, whereas D and trimming came from the DNA. Counted here are about 84,000 clones, 75% to 85% occurring once; the ten biggest clones make up about 31%. This sequence originates from an elderly woman with acute or convalescent COVID-19. The source material was peripheral blood.

Here the CDR3 DNA reads TGTGCCATCAGTGAGGATCGGGAACCCACAGATACGCAGTATTTT. Its translation: CAISEDREPTDTQYF. V is TRBV10-3 and J is TRBJ2-3; weak D call: TRBD2 (5 bases). The CDR3 extends over 15 amino acids. V shed 2 bases and J shed 2 bases, with 11 bases lying between them. In germline, CDR1 is ENHRY, CDR2 SYGVKD.